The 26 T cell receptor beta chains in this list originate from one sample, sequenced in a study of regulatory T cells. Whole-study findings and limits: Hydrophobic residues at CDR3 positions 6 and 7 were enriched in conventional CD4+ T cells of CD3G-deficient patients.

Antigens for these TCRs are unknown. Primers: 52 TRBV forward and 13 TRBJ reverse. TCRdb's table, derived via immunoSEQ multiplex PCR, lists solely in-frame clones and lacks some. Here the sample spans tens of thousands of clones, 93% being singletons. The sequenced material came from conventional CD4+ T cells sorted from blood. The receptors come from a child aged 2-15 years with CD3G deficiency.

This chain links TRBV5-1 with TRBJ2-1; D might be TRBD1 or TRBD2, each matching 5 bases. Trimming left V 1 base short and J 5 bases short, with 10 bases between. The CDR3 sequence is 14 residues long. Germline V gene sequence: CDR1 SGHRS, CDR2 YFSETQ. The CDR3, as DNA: TGCGCCAGCAGCTTGTATGGGGGAGACAATGAGCAGTTCTTC. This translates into CASSLYGGDNEQFF.

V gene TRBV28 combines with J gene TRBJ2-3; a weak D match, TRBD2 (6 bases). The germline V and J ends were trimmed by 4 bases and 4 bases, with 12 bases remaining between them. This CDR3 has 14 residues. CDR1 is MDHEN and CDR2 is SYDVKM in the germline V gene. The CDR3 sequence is CASSSPTGADTQYF. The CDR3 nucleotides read TGTGCCAGCAGTTCACCGACGGGGGCAGATACGCAGTATTTT.

CDR3 sequence (DNA): TGTGCCTGGAGTTCCGGGGGGCTAGCCAAAAACATTCAGTACTTC. As protein: CAWSSGGLAKNIQYF. The V and J genes are TRBV30 and TRBJ2-4; D is possibly TRBD2 (7 bases). This CDR3 spans 15 amino acids. Germline CDR1 is GTSNPN and CDR2 is SVGIG (reference sequence). The V gene lost 2 bases and the J gene lost 0 bases, with 11 bases spanning the gap.

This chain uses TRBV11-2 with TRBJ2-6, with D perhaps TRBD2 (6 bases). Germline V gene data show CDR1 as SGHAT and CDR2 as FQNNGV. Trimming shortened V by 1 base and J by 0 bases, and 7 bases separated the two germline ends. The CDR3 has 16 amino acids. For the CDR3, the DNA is TGTGCCAGCAGCTTAGTGCGGGGCTCTGGGGCCAACGTCCTGACTTTC. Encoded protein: CASSLVRGSGANVLTF.

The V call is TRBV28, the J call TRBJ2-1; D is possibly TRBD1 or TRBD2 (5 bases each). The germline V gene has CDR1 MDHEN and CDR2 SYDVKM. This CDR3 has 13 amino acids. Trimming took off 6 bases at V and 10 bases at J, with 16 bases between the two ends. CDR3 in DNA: TGTGCCAGCAGACAGGACCCAGGAGGAGAGCAGTTCTTC. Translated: CASRQDPGGEQFF.

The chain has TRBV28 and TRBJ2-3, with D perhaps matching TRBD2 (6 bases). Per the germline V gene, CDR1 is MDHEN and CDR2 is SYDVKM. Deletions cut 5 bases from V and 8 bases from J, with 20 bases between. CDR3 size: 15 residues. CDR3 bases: TGTGCCAGCAGTCCCAGTGTCAATGGGGGAGGTACGCAGTATTTT. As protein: CASSPSVNGGGTQYF.

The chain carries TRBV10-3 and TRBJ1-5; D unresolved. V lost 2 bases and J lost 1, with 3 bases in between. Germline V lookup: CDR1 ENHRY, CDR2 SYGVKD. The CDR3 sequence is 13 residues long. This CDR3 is CAISEGSNQPQHF. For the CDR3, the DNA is TGTGCCATCAGTGAGGGCAGCAATCAGCCCCAGCATTTT.

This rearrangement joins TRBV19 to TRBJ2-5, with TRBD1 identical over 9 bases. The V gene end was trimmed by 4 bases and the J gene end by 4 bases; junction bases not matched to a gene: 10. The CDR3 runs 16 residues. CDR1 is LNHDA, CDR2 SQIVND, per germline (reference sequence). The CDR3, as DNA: TGTGCCAGTAGTAGGGGGCCGGGACAGGGAGGAGAGACCCAGTACTTC. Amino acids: CASSRGPGQGGETQYF.

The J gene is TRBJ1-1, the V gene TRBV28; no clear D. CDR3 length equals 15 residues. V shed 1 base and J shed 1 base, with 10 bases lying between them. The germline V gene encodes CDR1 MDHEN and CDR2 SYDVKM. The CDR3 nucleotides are TGTGCCAGCAGTTTATCTGGCAGAGAGAACACTGAAGCTTTCTTT. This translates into CASSLSGRENTEAFF.

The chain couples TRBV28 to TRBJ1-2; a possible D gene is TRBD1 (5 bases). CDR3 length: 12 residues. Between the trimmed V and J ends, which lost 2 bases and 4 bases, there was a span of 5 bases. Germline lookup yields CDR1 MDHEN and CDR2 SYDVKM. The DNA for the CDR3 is TGTGCCAGCAGTTTAGGGACCTATGGCTACACCTTC. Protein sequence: CASSLGTYGYTF.

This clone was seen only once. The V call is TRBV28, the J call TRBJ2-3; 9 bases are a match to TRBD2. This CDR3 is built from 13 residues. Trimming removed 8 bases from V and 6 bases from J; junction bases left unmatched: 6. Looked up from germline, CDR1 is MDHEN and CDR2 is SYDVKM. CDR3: CASRREGLDTQYF. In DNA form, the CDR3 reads TGTGCCAGCCGGCGGGAGGGCCTCGATACGCAGTATTTT.

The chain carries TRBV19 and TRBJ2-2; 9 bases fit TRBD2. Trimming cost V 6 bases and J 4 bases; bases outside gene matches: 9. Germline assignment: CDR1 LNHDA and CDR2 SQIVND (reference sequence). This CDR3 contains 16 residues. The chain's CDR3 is CASRTSGLATTGELFF. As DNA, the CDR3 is TGTGCCAGTAGGACCTCGGGACTAGCCACCACCGGGGAGCTGTTTTTT. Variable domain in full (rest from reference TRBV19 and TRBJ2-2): DGGITQSPKYLFRKEGQNVTLSCEQNLNHDAMYWYRQDPGQGLRLIYYSQIVNDFQKGDIAEGYSVSREKKESFPLTVTSAQKNPTAFYLCASRTSGLATTGELFFGEGSRLTVL.

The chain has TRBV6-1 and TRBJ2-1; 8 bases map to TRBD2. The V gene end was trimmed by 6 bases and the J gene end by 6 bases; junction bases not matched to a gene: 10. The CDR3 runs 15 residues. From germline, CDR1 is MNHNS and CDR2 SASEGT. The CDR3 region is CASRKLGAGGNEQFF. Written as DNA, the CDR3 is TGTGCCAGCAGGAAACTGGGGGCGGGAGGCAATGAGCAGTTCTTC.

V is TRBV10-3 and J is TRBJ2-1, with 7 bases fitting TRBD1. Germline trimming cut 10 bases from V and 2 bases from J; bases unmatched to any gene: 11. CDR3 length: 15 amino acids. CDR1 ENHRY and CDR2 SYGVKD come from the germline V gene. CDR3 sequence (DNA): TGTGCCACGAAAGCCGGGACAGCCGCCTACAATGAGCAGTTCTTC. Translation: CATKAGTAAYNEQFF.

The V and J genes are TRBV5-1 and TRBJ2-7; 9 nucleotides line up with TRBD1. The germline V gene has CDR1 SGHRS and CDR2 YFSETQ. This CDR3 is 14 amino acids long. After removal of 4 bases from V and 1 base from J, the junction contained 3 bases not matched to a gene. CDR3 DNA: TGCGCCAGCAGCGCGGGGACAGGGTCCTACGAGCAGTACTTC. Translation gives CASSAGTGSYEQYF. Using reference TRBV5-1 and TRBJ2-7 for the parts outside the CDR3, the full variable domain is KAGVTQTPRYLIKTRGQQVTLSCSPISGHRSVSWYQQTPGQGLQFLFEYFSETQRNKGNFPGRFSGRQFSNSRSEMNVSTLELGDSALYLCASSAGTGSYEQYFGPGTRLTVT.

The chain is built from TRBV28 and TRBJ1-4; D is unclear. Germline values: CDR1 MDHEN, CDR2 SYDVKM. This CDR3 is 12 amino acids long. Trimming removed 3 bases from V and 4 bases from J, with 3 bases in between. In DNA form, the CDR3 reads TGTGCCAGCAGTTTGGGTAATGAAAAACTGTTTTTT. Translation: CASSLGNEKLFF.

This chain's CDR3 is CASSEGPSTYYEQYF. The CDR3 DNA sequence: TGTGCCAGCAGTGAAGGCCCCAGTACCTACTACGAGCAGTACTTC. This chain connects TRBV6-1 to TRBJ2-7; no reliable D call. The germline V and J ends were trimmed by 1 base and 3 bases, with 13 bases remaining between them. CDR1 and CDR2 from the germline V gene are MNHNS and SASEGT. The CDR3 runs 15 residues.

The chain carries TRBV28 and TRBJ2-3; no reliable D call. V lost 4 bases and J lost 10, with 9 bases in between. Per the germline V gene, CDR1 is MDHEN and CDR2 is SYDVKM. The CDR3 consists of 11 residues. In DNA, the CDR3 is TGTGCCAGCAGTTCAGCGATGGCGCAGTATTTT. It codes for CASSSAMAQYF.

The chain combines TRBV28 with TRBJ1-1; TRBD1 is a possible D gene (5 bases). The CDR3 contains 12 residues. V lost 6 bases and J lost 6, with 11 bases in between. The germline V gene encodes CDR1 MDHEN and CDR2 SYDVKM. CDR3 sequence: CASSLGRAEAFF. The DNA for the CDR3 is TGTGCCAGCAGCCTCGGCAGGGCTGAAGCTTTCTTT.

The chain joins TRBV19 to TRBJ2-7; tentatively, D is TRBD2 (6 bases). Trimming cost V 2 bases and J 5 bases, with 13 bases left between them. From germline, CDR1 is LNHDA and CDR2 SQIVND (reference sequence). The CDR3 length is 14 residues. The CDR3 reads CASSISGGWNEQYF. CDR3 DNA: TGTGCCAGTAGTATATCCGGGGGTTGGAACGAGCAGTACTTC.

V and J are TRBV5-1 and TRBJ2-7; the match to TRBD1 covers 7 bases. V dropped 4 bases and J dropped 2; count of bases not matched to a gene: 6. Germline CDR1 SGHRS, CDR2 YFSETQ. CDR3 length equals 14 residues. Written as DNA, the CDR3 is TGCGCCAGCAGCGAGACAGGGAACACCTACGAGCAGTACTTC. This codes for CASSETGNTYEQYF.

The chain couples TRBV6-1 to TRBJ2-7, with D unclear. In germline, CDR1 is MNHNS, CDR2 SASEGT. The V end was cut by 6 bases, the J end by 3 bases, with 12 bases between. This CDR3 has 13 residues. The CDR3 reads CASRATANYEQYF. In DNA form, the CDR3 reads TGTGCCAGCAGGGCAACAGCGAACTACGAGCAGTACTTC.

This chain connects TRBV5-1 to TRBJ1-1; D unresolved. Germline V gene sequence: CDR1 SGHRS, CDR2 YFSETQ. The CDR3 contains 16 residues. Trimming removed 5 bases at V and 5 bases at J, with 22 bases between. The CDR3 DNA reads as TGCGCCAGCAGTAAGGACCGACTTCGGACGGGTACTGAAGCTTTCTTT. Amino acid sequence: CASSKDRLRTGTEAFF.

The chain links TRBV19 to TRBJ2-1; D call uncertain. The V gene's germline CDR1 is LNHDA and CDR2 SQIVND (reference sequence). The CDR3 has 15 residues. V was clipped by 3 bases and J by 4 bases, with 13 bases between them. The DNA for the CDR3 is TGTGCCAGTAGTATTGTGGGCGGAACATACAATGAGCAGTTCTTC. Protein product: CASSIVGGTYNEQFF.

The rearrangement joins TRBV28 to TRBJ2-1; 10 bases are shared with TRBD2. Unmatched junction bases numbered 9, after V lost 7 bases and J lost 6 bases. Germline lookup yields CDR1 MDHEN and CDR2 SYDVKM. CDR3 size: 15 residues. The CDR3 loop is CASNTLAGVVNEQFF. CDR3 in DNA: TGTGCCAGCAACACCCTAGCGGGAGTTGTCAATGAGCAGTTCTTC.

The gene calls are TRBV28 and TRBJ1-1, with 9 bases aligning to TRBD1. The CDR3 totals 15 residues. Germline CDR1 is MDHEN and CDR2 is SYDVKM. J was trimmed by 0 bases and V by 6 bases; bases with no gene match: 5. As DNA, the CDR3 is TGTGCCAGCAGCACACAGGGGGCGATGAACACTGAAGCTTTCTTT. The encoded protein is CASSTQGAMNTEAFF.